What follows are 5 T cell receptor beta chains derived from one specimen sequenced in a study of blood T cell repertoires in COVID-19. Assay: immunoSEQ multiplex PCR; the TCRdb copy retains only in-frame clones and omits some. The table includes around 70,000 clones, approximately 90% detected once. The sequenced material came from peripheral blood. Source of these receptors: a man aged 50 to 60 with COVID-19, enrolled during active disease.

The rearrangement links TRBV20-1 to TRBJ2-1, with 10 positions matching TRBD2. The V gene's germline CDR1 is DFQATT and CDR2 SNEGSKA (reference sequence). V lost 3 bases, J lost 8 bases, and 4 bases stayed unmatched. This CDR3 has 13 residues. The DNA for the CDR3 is TGCAGTGCTAGTGAGCTAGCGGGAGATGAGCAGTTCTTC. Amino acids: CSASELAGDEQFF.

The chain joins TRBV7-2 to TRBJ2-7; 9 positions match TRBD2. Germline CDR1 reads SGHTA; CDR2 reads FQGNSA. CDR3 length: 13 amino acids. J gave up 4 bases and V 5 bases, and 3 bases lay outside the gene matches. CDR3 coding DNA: TGTGCCAGCAGCCAGGGACTAGCATACGAGCAGTACTTC. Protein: CASSQGLAYEQYF.

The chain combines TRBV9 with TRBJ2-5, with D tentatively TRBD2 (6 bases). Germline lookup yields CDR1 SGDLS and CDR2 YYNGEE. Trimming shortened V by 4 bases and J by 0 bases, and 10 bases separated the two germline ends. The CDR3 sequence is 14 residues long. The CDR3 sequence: CASSIAVNQETQYF. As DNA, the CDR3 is TGTGCCAGCAGCATAGCGGTTAACCAAGAGACCCAGTACTTC.

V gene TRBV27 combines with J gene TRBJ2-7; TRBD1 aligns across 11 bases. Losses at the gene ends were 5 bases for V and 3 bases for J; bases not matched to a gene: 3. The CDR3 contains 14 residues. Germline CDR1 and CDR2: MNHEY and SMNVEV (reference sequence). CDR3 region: CASSIGTGGYEQYF. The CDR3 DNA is TGTGCCAGCAGTATCGGGACAGGGGGCTACGAGCAGTACTTC.

The DNA for the CDR3 is TGTGCCAGCAGCCGAACTAGCGGGTACACAGATACGCAGTATTTT. Residues: CASSRTSGYTDTQYF. The chain couples TRBV5-4 to TRBJ2-3; 9 bases align to TRBD2. After removal of 4 bases from V and 2 bases from J, the junction contained 5 bases not matched to a gene. Germline CDR1 SGHNT, CDR2 YYREEE (reference sequence). The CDR3 consists of 15 residues. Complete variable domain (other parts from reference TRBV5-4 and TRBJ2-3): ETGVTQSPTHLIKTRGQQVTLRCSSQSGHNTVSWYQQALGQGPQFIFQYYREEENGRGNFPPRFSGLQFPNYSSELNVNALELDDSALYLCASSRTSGYTDTQYFGPGTRLTVL.